This T cell receptor (beta chain) was identified in a study of blood T cell repertoires in COVID-19. Study background: The United States, Italy and Spain supplied acute and convalescent COVID-19 samples. The cDNA or gDNA used as material had been derived from T cells, B-cell-depleted T cells, or PBMCs.

Source study methods: Nucleated cell counts were estimated from reference gene primer amplification. Produced via immunoSEQ multiplex PCR; TCRdb's table is partial and in-frame only. V, J and clone size are those of that table, while D and trimming were read from the DNA. The top ten clones hold 1.7% of a sample with more than 95,000 clones, 90% of them seen once. The clonotype comes from a man in his sixties with acute or convalescent COVID-19. The sample taken for sequencing was peripheral blood.

The CDR3: CASRFKGPDPNSPLHF. The CDR3 DNA sequence: TGTGCCAGTAGGTTTAAGGGGCCGGATCCTAATTCACCCCTCCACTTT. This rearrangement joins TRBV19 to TRBJ1-6, with a weak D call TRBD1 (5 bases). Trimming took off 6 bases at V and 6 bases at J, with 18 bases between the two ends. Germline assignment: CDR1 LNHDA and CDR2 SQIVND (reference sequence). The CDR3 loop spans 16 amino acids.